The 9 T cell receptor beta chains given below trace back to one sample, sequenced in a study of beta chain features in type 1 diabetes (dated by TCRdb to the late 2010s). General conclusions and limits of the study: In all four CD4+ subsets, TCRB CDR3 length was moderately but significantly shorter in type 1 diabetes patients.

No cognate antigen is known for these TCRs. Libraries came from the immunoSEQ multiplex PCR assay. The entire amount of isolated RNA was reverse transcribed using the High Capacity cDNA Reverse Transcription Kit, so the sequenced TCRB transcripts were expressed ones. TCRdb retrieved this table from immuneACCESS and kept in-frame rearrangements only. Not all clones are present; in checked studies, unresolved V genes account for under half, and no reason is known for the remainder. Here the sample has 330,000 or so clones; roughly 13% occur a single time. The top ten constitute around 0.01% of the sample. Sequencing used naive CD4+ T cells from blood. The sample's cell subset or site label is to be understood as: true naive CD4+ T cells. The receptors were gathered from a woman under 30 with type 1 diabetes.

This clone has a handful of counts. The chain employs TRBV15 and TRBJ1-4; no definite D call. The germline CDR1 and CDR2 sequences are LNHNV and YYDKDF (reference sequence). Deletions cut 0 bases from V and 3 bases from J, with 8 bases between. The length of the CDR3 is 15 residues. The CDR3, as DNA: TGTGCCACCAGCAGAGATCTAAAGCCTAATGAAAAACTGTTTTTT. Its protein product is CATSRDLKPNEKLFF.

This clone was recorded a few times. V is TRBV6-5 and J is TRBJ2-5; 8 nucleotides align to TRBD1. With the DNA end fitting TRBJ2-7 better, the J assignment may be wrong. The CDR3 runs 14 residues. From germline, CDR1 is MNHEY and CDR2 SVGAGI. CDR3 DNA sequence: TGTGCCAGCAGCAACACAGGGGGTACCTACGAGCAGTACTTC. Translation: CASSNTGGTYEQYF.

This clone was seen just once. This sequence joins TRBV2 and TRBJ2-2, with a weak D call TRBD1 (5 bases). This CDR3 comprises 12 residues. The V gene lost 7 bases and the J gene lost 6 bases, with 9 bases spanning the gap. CDR1 is SNHLY, CDR2 FYNNEI, per germline. The DNA of the CDR3 is TGTGCCAGCACCCAGGGCTCCGGGGAGCTGTTTTTT. Protein sequence: CASTQGSGELFF.

There are a few counts of this clone. The chain recombines TRBV6-5 with TRBJ2-6; D gene unclear. Germline V gene lookup returns CDR1 MNHEY and CDR2 SVGAGI. The V end was cut by 3 bases, the J end by 3 bases, with 9 bases between. The CDR3 extends over 15 amino acids. The chain's CDR3 is CASSYSGFGANVLTF. The CDR3 bases are TGTGCCAGCAGTTATTCGGGTTTTGGGGCCAACGTCCTGACTTTC.

The chain joins TRBV15 to TRBJ2-1; TRBD2 might be the D (6 bases). In germline, CDR1 is LNHNV, CDR2 YYDKDF (reference sequence). CDR3 length equals 17 residues. Between the trimmed V and J ends, which lost 1 base and 6 bases, there was a span of 19 bases. The CDR3 coding sequence is TGTGCCACCAGCAGAGGGACCGGGACTGCCCGTAGCAATGAGCAGTTCTTC. Translated, it gives CATSRGTGTARSNEQFF. Filled out from reference TRBV15 and TRBJ2-1, the complete variable domain reads DAMVIQNPRYQVTQFGKPVTLSCSQTLNHNVMYWYQQKSSQAPKLLFHYYDKDFNNEADTPDNFQSRRPNTSFCFLDIRSPGLGDTAMYLCATSRGTGTARSNEQFFGPGTRLTVL.

The sample holds a few counts of this clone. The chain recombines TRBV18 with TRBJ2-7; D uncertain. The CDR3 runs to 15 residues. CDR1 and CDR2 from the germline V gene are KGHSH and LQKENI. V was pared by 3 bases and J by 1 base, with 13 bases between. The CDR3: CASSPTLEMSYEQYF. The CDR3 DNA is TGTGCCAGCTCACCGACCCTAGAAATGTCCTACGAGCAGTACTTC.

This clone was seen only a few times. V and J are TRBV25-1 and TRBJ1-1, with D perhaps TRBD1 (5 bases). This CDR3 has 12 residues. With 7 bases removed from V and 6 bases from J, the gap between germline ends came to 12 bases. The V gene's germline CDR1 is MGHDK and CDR2 SYGVNS. The CDR3 sequence is CASKGRLAEAFF. DNA of the CDR3: TGTGCCAGCAAGGGGCGTTTGGCTGAAGCTTTCTTT.

The V call is TRBV28, the J call TRBJ1-3; D remains ambiguous. Germline V gives CDR1 MDHEN, CDR2 SYDVKM. With 6 bases removed from V and 3 bases from J, the gap between germline ends came to 6 bases. CDR3 size: 12 residues. CDR3 amino acids: CASSLNGNTIYF. The CDR3 nucleotides read TGTGCCAGCAGCCTTAATGGAAACACCATATATTTT.

This chain links TRBV4-3 with TRBJ2-3; D is undetermined. Trimming pared 0 bases from V and 7 bases from J, leaving 5 bases between. The CDR3 contains 12 residues. Germline CDR1 and CDR2: LGHNA and YSLEER. The CDR3 DNA follows: TGCGCCAGCAGCCAAGATGTCAATACGCAGTATTTT. Its translation: CASSQDVNTQYF.